The next 22 T cell receptor beta chains were all read from a single sample in a study of T cell responses to AZD1222 COVID-19 vaccine. Libraries were prepared by immunoSEQ multiplex PCR; TCRdb keeps only in-frame clonotypes and omits some of them. The sample carries more than 70,000 clones, about 85% recorded once. The sample was peripheral blood, taken on day 0 of AZD1222 vaccination. The source is an adult in good health.

V is TRBV5-6 and J is TRBJ2-3; 8 nucleotides line up with TRBD1. CDR1 is SGHDT and CDR2 is YYEEEE in the germline V gene. This CDR3 comprises 15 residues. J was trimmed by 6 bases and V by 4 bases; bases with no gene match: 10. CDR3 region: CASSPQGAGGDTQYF. The CDR3 DNA reads as TGTGCCAGCAGCCCGCAGGGGGCTGGCGGGGATACGCAGTATTTT.

The DNA of the CDR3 is TGTGCCAGCAGCCGGACAGGGGTATCGAACACCGGGGAGCTGTTTTTT. Its translation: CASSRTGVSNTGELFF. The J gene is TRBJ2-2, the V gene TRBV11-2, with 9 bases identical to TRBD1. Losses at the gene ends were 5 bases for V and 0 bases for J; bases not matched to a gene: 4. Germline-derived CDR1 and CDR2 are SGHAT and FQNNGV. This CDR3 has 16 residues.

The chain links TRBV12-3 or TRBV12-4 to TRBJ1-1; possible D gene TRBD1, 6 bases. This CDR3 region has 12 residues. The germline V and J ends were trimmed by 5 bases and 4 bases, with 8 bases remaining between them. CDR3 sequence reads: CASSNRVTEAFF. DNA for the CDR3: TGTGCCAGCAGTAACAGGGTCACTGAAGCTTTCTTT.

The CDR3 reads CASSQSVYRRGRESYEQYF. In DNA, the CDR3 is TGTGCCAGCAGCCAATCGGTTTACCGGCGGGGAAGAGAGTCCTACGAGCAGTACTTC. The chain has TRBV4-2 and TRBJ2-7, with a tentative D call TRBD2 (6 bases). V was trimmed by 2 bases and J by 1 base, leaving 24 bases between them. This CDR3 is built from 19 residues. Germline assignment: CDR1 LGHNA and CDR2 YNFKEQ.

J is TRBJ1-5 and V is TRBV6-6, with unresolved D. Trimming took 5 bases from V and 9 from J, leaving 14 bases between them. The CDR3 sequence is 13 residues long. Per germline, CDR1 MNHNY and CDR2 SVGAGI (reference sequence). Written as DNA, the CDR3 is TGTGCCAGCAGTCCGCAAGGAAGCCGGCCCCAGCATTTT. Its translation: CASSPQGSRPQHF.

This chain joins TRBV6-5 and TRBJ2-7; D perhaps matches TRBD1 (6 bases). Germline-derived CDR1 and CDR2 are MNHEY and SVGAGI. The CDR3 covers 14 residues. V was shortened by 8 bases and J by 0 bases, with 14 bases between the two germline ends. In DNA, the CDR3 is TGTGCCAGCCTGTCCAGGGGAAGCTCCTACGAGCAGTACTTC. Residues: CASLSRGSSYEQYF.

Written as DNA, the CDR3 is TGTGCCAGCAGCCCTCCCGGACACCGGGGGCAAGAGACCCAGTACTTC. This codes for CASSPPGHRGQETQYF. This chain joins TRBV5-4 and TRBJ2-5; possibly TRBD2 for D (6 bases). Germline lookup yields CDR1 SGHNT and CDR2 YYREEE (reference sequence). CDR3 length equals 16 residues. V lost 4 bases to trimming and J lost 2 bases, with 18 bases between them. The variable domain in full, with the rest retrieved from reference TRBV5-4 and TRBJ2-5, is ETGVTQSPTHLIKTRGQQVTLRCSSQSGHNTVSWYQQALGQGPQFIFQYYREEENGRGNFPPRFSGLQFPNYSSELNVNALELDDSALYLCASSPPGHRGQETQYFGPGTRLLVL.

V usage is TRBV14 and J usage is TRBJ2-1; D call uncertain. The CDR3 runs 20 residues. Trimming removed 0 bases from V and 0 bases from J, with 21 bases in between. CDR1 is SGHDN, CDR2 FVKESK, per germline. The CDR3: CASSQDLGSADLSSYNEQFF. The CDR3 DNA reads as TGTGCCAGCAGCCAAGATTTGGGGTCGGCAGACCTTAGCTCCTACAATGAGCAGTTCTTC.

This chain connects TRBV7-9 to TRBJ2-7; 9 positions agree with TRBD2. Per the germline V gene, CDR1 is SEHNR and CDR2 is FQNEAQ (reference sequence). The CDR3 covers 17 residues. The trim removed 5 bases at V and 7 bases at J, leaving 18 bases unmatched. The CDR3 is CASSPNVGAGGPSEQYF. CDR3 DNA: TGTGCCAGCAGCCCTAACGTGGGGGCGGGAGGGCCGAGTGAGCAGTACTTC. The full variable domain, with the rest looked up from reference TRBV7-9 and TRBJ2-7, is DTGVSQNPRHKITKRGQNVTFRCDPISEHNRLYWYRQTLGQGPEFLTYFQNEAQLEKSRLLSDRFSAERPKGSFSTLEIQRTEQGDSAMYLCASSPNVGAGGPSEQYFGPGTRLTVT.

The V and J genes are TRBV15 and TRBJ2-5, with 9 bases matching TRBD2. V was clipped by 7 bases and J by 5 bases; unmatched bases: 8. CDR1 and CDR2 from the germline V gene are LNHNV and YYDKDF (reference sequence). The CDR3 totals 14 residues. The CDR3 region has the DNA TGTGCCACCAACACCGGGACTAGCCTGGAGACCCAGTACTTC. Translation gives CATNTGTSLETQYF.

The chain joins TRBV4-1 to TRBJ2-1; TRBD2 agrees at 8 bases. Germline V CDR1 and CDR2: MGHRA, YSYEKL. The CDR3 covers 14 residues. V lost 4 bases and J lost 7; bases outside the gene matches: 6. CDR3 region: CASSLSGSRNEQFF. For the CDR3, the DNA is TGCGCCAGCAGCCTCAGCGGGAGTAGGAATGAGCAGTTCTTC.

The CDR3 reads CASTDARGYGYTF. CDR3 coding DNA: TGTGCCAGCACTGATGCCCGGGGCTATGGCTACACCTTC. V and J are TRBV3-1 (or the pseudogene TRBV3-2) and TRBJ1-2; D is unclear. V shed 7 bases and J shed 4 bases, with 13 bases lying between them. The CDR3 runs to 13 residues. CDR1 LGHDT and CDR2 YNNKEL come from the germline V gene (reference sequence).

The gene calls are TRBV10-3 and TRBJ2-7; 15 bases match TRBD2. V gave up 5 bases and J gave up 4 bases; unmatched junction bases: 6. CDR1 and CDR2 (germline): ENHRY, SYGVKD. This CDR3 has 16 amino acids. CDR3 sequence: CAISLRTSGRAYEQYF. In DNA form, the CDR3 reads TGTGCCATCAGTTTGAGGACTAGCGGGAGGGCTTACGAGCAGTACTTC.

This rearrangement joins TRBV18 to TRBJ2-5, with D unclear. Per germline, CDR1 KGHSH and CDR2 LQKENI. CDR3 length equals 13 residues. Trimming pared 3 bases from V and 3 bases from J, leaving 8 bases between. CDR3 DNA: TGTGCCAGCTCACCCGCGTCCAAAGAGACCCAGTACTTC. Translated: CASSPASKETQYF.

This clone was recorded a few times. The genes are TRBV7-9 and TRBJ1-5; D perhaps matches TRBD1 (5 bases). CDR1 is SEHNR, CDR2 FQNEAQ, per germline (reference sequence). V lost 2 bases, J lost 7 bases, and 6 bases lay in between. This CDR3 contains 12 residues. The chain's CDR3 is CASSLPGQPQHF. CDR3 nucleotides: TGTGCCAGCAGCTTACCAGGGCAGCCCCAGCATTTT. Looking up the rest from reference TRBV7-9 and TRBJ1-5 gives the full variable domain: DTGVSQNPRHKITKRGQNVTFRCDPISEHNRLYWYRQTLGQGPEFLTYFQNEAQLEKSRLLSDRFSAERPKGSFSTLEIQRTEQGDSAMYLCASSLPGQPQHFGDGTRLSIL.

This rearrangement joins TRBV5-1 to TRBJ1-2; no clear D. This CDR3 contains 14 residues. CDR1 and CDR2 from the germline V gene are SGHRS and YFSETQ. V shed 0 bases and J shed 2 bases, with 8 bases lying between them. The CDR3 loop is CASSLALKNYGYTF. CDR3 bases: TGCGCCAGCAGCTTGGCCCTGAAAAACTATGGCTACACCTTC.

V gene TRBV24-1 combines with J gene TRBJ1-5; D is unresolved. V was pared by 4 bases and J by 0 bases, with 3 bases between. The CDR3 length is 13 residues. In germline, CDR1 is KGHDR, CDR2 SFDVKD. The CDR3 DNA is TGTGCCACCAGTGAAGGTAGCAATCAGCCCCAGCATTTT. This translates into CATSEGSNQPQHF.

The chain has TRBV18 and TRBJ2-1; possibly TRBD2 for D (6 bases). CDR1 is KGHSH and CDR2 is LQKENI in the germline V gene. This CDR3 contains 16 residues. With 2 bases removed from V and 4 bases from J, the gap between germline ends came to 15 bases. CDR3 nucleotides: TGTGCCAGCTCACCATCTCAGGACTATTCATACAATGAGCAGTTCTTC. It specifies CASSPSQDYSYNEQFF.

The chain is built from TRBV5-1 and TRBJ2-4; no definite D call. The V gene's germline CDR1 is SGHRS and CDR2 YFSETQ. The V and J ends lost 1 base and 4 bases respectively, with 9 bases between them. The CDR3 runs 14 residues. The chain's CDR3 is CASSLLGSKNIQYF. The DNA of the CDR3 is TGCGCCAGCAGCTTGCTTGGCTCGAAAAACATTCAGTACTTC. Full variable domain (rest looked up from reference TRBV5-1 and TRBJ2-4): KAGVTQTPRYLIKTRGQQVTLSCSPISGHRSVSWYQQTPGQGLQFLFEYFSETQRNKGNFPGRFSGRQFSNSRSEMNVSTLELGDSALYLCASSLLGSKNIQYFGAGTRLSVL.

This chain connects TRBV7-8 to TRBJ2-2; no clear D gene. The CDR3 is made up of 13 amino acids. Per germline, CDR1 SGHVS and CDR2 FQNEAQ. Trimming took off 5 bases at V and 6 bases at J, with 10 bases between the two ends. This chain's CDR3 is CASSRYQAGELFF. The CDR3 nucleotides are TGTGCCAGCAGCCGGTACCAAGCCGGGGAGCTGTTTTTT.

The chain employs TRBV11-2 and TRBJ2-3, with D unresolved. Germline CDR1 reads SGHAT; CDR2 reads FQNNGV. This CDR3 contains 14 residues. V lost 0 bases, J lost 1 base, and 5 bases lay in between. CDR3 region: CASSLDLGTDTQYF. The CDR3 coding sequence is TGTGCCAGCAGCTTAGATCTGGGCACAGATACGCAGTATTTT. The full variable domain, rest sourced from reference TRBV11-2 and TRBJ2-3, is EAGVAQSPRYKIIEKRQSVAFWCNPISGHATLYWYQQILGQGPKLLIQFQNNGVVDDSQLPKDRFSAERLKGVDSTLKIQPAKLEDSAVYLCASSLDLGTDTQYFGPGTRLTVL.

The chain joins TRBV7-2 to TRBJ2-2; the match to TRBD2 covers 12 bases. Germline CDR1 is SGHTA and CDR2 is FQGNSA. This CDR3 comprises 16 residues. V trimming: 4 bases; J trimming: 8 bases; junction bases outside the gene matches: 8. The CDR3 sequence: CASSYLAGGLAGELFF. The CDR3 DNA reads as TGTGCCAGCAGCTACCTAGCGGGAGGGCTGGCTGGGGAGCTGTTTTTT.